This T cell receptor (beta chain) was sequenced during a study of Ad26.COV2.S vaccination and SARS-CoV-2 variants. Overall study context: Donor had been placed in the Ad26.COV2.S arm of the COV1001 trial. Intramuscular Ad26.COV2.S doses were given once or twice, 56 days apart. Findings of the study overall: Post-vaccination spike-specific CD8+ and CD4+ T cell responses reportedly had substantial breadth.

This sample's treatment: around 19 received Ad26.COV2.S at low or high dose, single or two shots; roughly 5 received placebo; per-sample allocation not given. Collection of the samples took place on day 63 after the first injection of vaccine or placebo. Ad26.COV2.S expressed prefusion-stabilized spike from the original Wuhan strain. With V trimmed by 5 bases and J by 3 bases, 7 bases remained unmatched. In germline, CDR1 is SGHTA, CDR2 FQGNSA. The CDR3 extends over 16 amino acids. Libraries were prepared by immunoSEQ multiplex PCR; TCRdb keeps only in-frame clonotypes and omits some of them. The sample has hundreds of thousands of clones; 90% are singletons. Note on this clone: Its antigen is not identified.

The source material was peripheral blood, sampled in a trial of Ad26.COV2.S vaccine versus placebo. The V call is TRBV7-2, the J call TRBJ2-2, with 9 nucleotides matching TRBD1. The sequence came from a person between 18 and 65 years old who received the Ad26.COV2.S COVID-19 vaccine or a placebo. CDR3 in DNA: TGTGCCAGCAGCCGCCCCCGGGACAGGGACACCGGGGAGCTGTTTTTT. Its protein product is CASSRPRDRDTGELFF.